The entry that follows covers one T cell receptor (beta chain) sequence. The target antigen is unknown. This sample is part of a study of cytotoxic CD8 clonotypes in ibrutinib-treated CLL. Study outcomes and limitations: Public clonotypes, rarely seen, contracted or held steady on treatment. An increase in clonality occurred at ibrutinib response, followed by a return toward baseline at progression. Clonality correlated strongly with circulating CD8+ T cells and exceeded age-matched healthy donors at baseline.

V lost 4 bases and J lost 5, with 18 bases in between. The CDR3 loop spans 15 amino acids. The germline V gene has CDR1 LGHNA and CDR2 YNFKEQ. The assay was immunoSEQ multiplex PCR, and TCRdb's table has in-frame clones only and misses some. The sample has 190,000 or so clones, about 72% seen once. The source of roughly 1.9 micrograms of genomic DNA for TCR beta libraries was cryopreserved PBMCs. The sample here was PBMCs, taken after 24 months of ibrutinib treatment. The gene calls are TRBV4-2 and TRBJ2-7; D gene unclear. The source of this sequence is a human donor with chronic lymphocytic leukemia. In nucleotides, the CDR3 is TGTGCCAGCAGCCCAAACGTGCGATATCCCCACGAGCAGTACTTC. This sequence encodes CASSPNVRYPHEQYF.